This T cell receptor beta chain was sequenced in a study of blood T cell repertoires in COVID-19. Whole-study context: Specimens from acute and convalescent COVID-19 originated in the United States, Italy and Spain.

This clone was seen a single time. Germline CDR1 is SEHNR and CDR2 is FQNEAQ (reference sequence). The CDR3 has 15 residues. Trimming took off 1 base at V and 1 base at J, with 9 bases between the two ends. Source study methods: Amplified reference gene primers provided the basis for estimating nucleated cell counts. Libraries were prepared by immunoSEQ multiplex PCR; TCRdb keeps only in-frame clonotypes and omits some of them. Clonal size and the V and J genes are those of that table, whereas D and trimming came from the DNA. The profile shows some 300,000 clones, 85% of them singletons. Sequenced: peripheral blood. This receptor was identified in a woman aged 45-59 years with active or convalescent COVID-19. The chain joins TRBV7-9 to TRBJ2-3; D is possibly TRBD2 (5 bases). The CDR3 bases are TGTGCCAGCAGCTTAGATGGTAGCGGCACAGATACGCAGTATTTT. It codes for CASSLDGSGTDTQYF.